One sample yielded the 29 T cell receptor beta chains listed below, sequenced in a study of blood T cell repertoires in COVID-19. Sequenced by immunoSEQ multiplex PCR; TCRdb stores in-frame clones only, minus some. The data hold 200,000 to 250,000 clones, with about nine tenths observed a single time. The sequenced sample consisted of PBMCs or T cells enriched from blood (not recorded which). Every receptor here comes from a woman aged 25 to 39 who had recovered from COVID-19.

This chain links TRBV27 with TRBJ2-3; D is perhaps TRBD1 (5 bases). CDR3 length: 13 amino acids. Germline V CDR1 and CDR2: MNHEY, SMNVEV (reference sequence). V lost 6 bases and J 5 bases, leaving 12 bases between the germline ends. The CDR3 loop reads CASRGRVVDTQYF. In DNA form, the CDR3 reads TGTGCCAGCAGGGGCAGGGTTGTAGATACGCAGTATTTT.

This chain uses TRBV3-1 (or the pseudogene TRBV3-2) with TRBJ2-2, with 7 bases fitting TRBD1. Germline trimming cut 0 bases from V and 6 bases from J; bases unmatched to any gene: 4. The germline V gene has CDR1 LGHDT and CDR2 YNNKEL (reference sequence). This CDR3 spans 15 amino acids. CDR3: CASSQDSTGAGELFF. For the CDR3, the DNA is TGTGCCAGCAGCCAAGATAGCACAGGGGCCGGGGAGCTGTTTTTT.

The rearrangement links TRBV5-5 to TRBJ1-5; D not resolved. The CDR3 length is 14 residues. Germline CDR1 is SGHKS and CDR2 is YYEKEE (reference sequence). Trimming shortened V by 4 bases and J by 14 bases, and 22 bases separated the two germline ends. CDR3 coding DNA: TGTGCCAGCAGCCCCTCCTTGCCCCTGGCCCATGAGCATTTT. As protein: CASSPSLPLAHEHF.

The chain is built from TRBV7-2 and TRBJ2-2; tentative D call: TRBD1 (7 bases). CDR1 is SGHTA, CDR2 FQGNSA, per germline. V was shortened by 4 bases and J by 8 bases, with 17 bases between the two germline ends. The CDR3 contains 15 residues. The CDR3 here is CASSSPPTGRGELFF. CDR3 in DNA: TGTGCCAGCAGCTCCCCACCGACAGGGAGGGGGGAGCTGTTTTTT.

This chain uses TRBV7-2 with TRBJ1-1; 10 positions match TRBD1. CDR3 length: 15 residues. With 2 bases clipped from V and 5 bases from J, the junction kept 5 bases outside the gene matches. Germline assignment: CDR1 SGHTA and CDR2 FQGNSA. The DNA of the CDR3 is TGTGCCAGCAGCTTAACCAGACAGGGGGCGACTGAAGCTTTCTTT. Translation: CASSLTRQGATEAFF.

The chain links TRBV27 to TRBJ1-2; 7 positions match TRBD1. V gave up 6 bases and J gave up 4 bases; unmatched junction bases: 8. The length of the CDR3 is 14 residues. Germline V gene data show CDR1 as MNHEY and CDR2 as SMNVEV (reference sequence). CDR3 bases: TGTGCCAGCAGCCAAACAGGGGCGCCCTATGGCTACACCTTC. The encoded protein is CASSQTGAPYGYTF.

The rearrangement uses TRBV19 and TRBJ1-1; 8 nucleotides match TRBD1. The CDR3 is made up of 13 amino acids. V was clipped by 6 bases and J by 10 bases; unmatched bases: 10. Per germline, CDR1 LNHDA and CDR2 SQIVND (reference sequence). CDR3 DNA sequence: TGTGCCAGTAGGAAGGACAGGGACGTTTCAGCTTTCTTT. This gives the protein CASRKDRDVSAFF.

The chain is built from TRBV27 and TRBJ2-7, with D perhaps TRBD1 (6 bases). The CDR3 sequence is 14 residues long. V lost 8 bases to trimming and J lost 0 bases, with 14 bases between them. Germline assignment: CDR1 MNHEY and CDR2 SMNVEV (reference sequence). The DNA of the CDR3 is TGTGCCAGCGGATACAGGGCCTTCTCCTACGAGCAGTACTTC. This encodes CASGYRAFSYEQYF.

J is TRBJ1-5 and V is TRBV7-9; the match to TRBD1 covers 12 bases. With 5 bases clipped from V and 5 bases from J, the junction kept 7 bases outside the gene matches. The CDR3 runs 16 residues. Looked up from germline, CDR1 is SEHNR and CDR2 is FQNEAQ (reference sequence). Here the CDR3 DNA reads TGTGCCAGCAGCCCAGGGGGACAGGGGGCAGATCAGCCCCAGCATTTT. Amino acids: CASSPGGQGADQPQHF.

This sequence joins TRBV7-9 and TRBJ1-4; 7 bases align to TRBD1. Trimming took 4 bases from V and 0 from J; bases not matched to a gene: 14. This CDR3 has 19 residues. Germline CDR1 SEHNR, CDR2 FQNEAQ (reference sequence). The CDR3 DNA follows: TGTGCCAGCAGCTCCCCTCACGGACAGGCGAAAGCAACTAATGAAAAACTGTTTTTT. Amino acid sequence: CASSSPHGQAKATNEKLFF.

The rearrangement links TRBV11-2 to TRBJ1-3; 8 positions agree with TRBD1. CDR3 length equals 14 residues. Trimming at V came to 5 bases and at J to 10 bases, leaving 10 bases not matched to a gene. Germline V lookup: CDR1 SGHAT, CDR2 FQNNGV. CDR3 in DNA: TGTGCCAGCAGCCCCCGGGACAGGTCTGGGACCATATATTTT. This gives the protein CASSPRDRSGTIYF. Supplemented by reference TRBV11-2 and TRBJ1-3, the full variable domain reads EAGVAQSPRYKIIEKRQSVAFWCNPISGHATLYWYQQILGQGPKLLIQFQNNGVVDDSQLPKDRFSAERLKGVDSTLKIQPAKLEDSAVYLCASSPRDRSGTIYFGEGSWLTVV.

The CDR3 loop reads CASSLMYRDNQPQHF. CDR3 DNA: TGTGCCAGCAGCTTAATGTACAGGGATAATCAGCCCCAGCATTTT. The gene calls are TRBV7-2 and TRBJ1-5; a possible D gene is TRBD1 (6 bases). V was pared by 2 bases and J by 4 bases, with 12 bases between. Germline V gene sequence: CDR1 SGHTA, CDR2 FQGNSA. The CDR3 covers 15 residues.

The chain uses TRBV27 and TRBJ2-1; no reliable D call. The V gene's germline CDR1 is MNHEY and CDR2 SMNVEV (reference sequence). Trimming stripped 7 bases from V and 5 bases from J, with 9 bases between. CDR3 length: 12 residues. CDR3 protein: CASKDWDNEQFF. CDR3 sequence (DNA): TGTGCCAGCAAAGACTGGGACAATGAGCAGTTCTTC.

V usage is TRBV6-5 and J usage is TRBJ1-1; 7 nucleotides line up with TRBD1. There are 15 residues in the CDR3. The V gene end was trimmed by 2 bases and the J gene end by 4 bases; junction bases not matched to a gene: 7. The V gene's germline CDR1 is MNHEY and CDR2 SVGAGI. The CDR3 is CASSYRQGAGTEAFF. The DNA of the CDR3 is TGTGCCAGCAGTTACCGACAGGGTGCGGGCACTGAAGCTTTCTTT.

The V and J genes are TRBV9 and TRBJ1-2, with D perhaps TRBD1 (6 bases). Germline CDR1 reads SGDLS; CDR2 reads YYNGEE. The CDR3 runs 16 residues. V dropped 2 bases and J dropped 5 bases, with 19 bases sitting between them. The chain's CDR3 is CASSVSPRRTAYGYTF. Here the CDR3 DNA reads TGTGCCAGCAGCGTTAGTCCCCGTAGGACAGCTTATGGCTACACCTTC. The whole variable domain, filled in from reference TRBV9 and TRBJ1-2, reads DSGVTQTPKHLITATGQRVTLRCSPRSGDLSVYWYQQSLDQGLQFLIQYYNGEERAKGNILERFSAQQFPDLHSELNLSSLELGDSALYFCASSVSPRRTAYGYTFGSGTRLTVV.

This chain joins TRBV29-1 and TRBJ2-5; 10 bases agree with TRBD1. The CDR3 extends over 15 amino acids. Germline V CDR1 and CDR2: SQVTM, ANQGSEA. After removal of 6 bases from V and 5 bases from J, the junction contained 12 bases not matched to a gene. CDR3 in DNA: TGCAGCGTGGAAACCGGGACAGGGGCTTTGGAGACCCAGTACTTC. It yields the protein CSVETGTGALETQYF.

This chain's CDR3 is CASSPGQGDYEQYF. The CDR3 DNA sequence: TGCGCCAGCAGCCCGGGACAGGGCGATTACGAGCAGTACTTC. The V and J genes are TRBV5-1 and TRBJ2-7; 9 nucleotides line up with TRBD1. The J segment lost 4 bases and the V segment lost 4 bases, leaving 6 bases of the junction unmatched. This CDR3 has 14 amino acids. Per germline, CDR1 SGHRS and CDR2 YFSETQ. The full variable domain, its missing parts supplied by reference TRBV5-1 and TRBJ2-7, is KAGVTQTPRYLIKTRGQQVTLSCSPISGHRSVSWYQQTPGQGLQFLFEYFSETQRNKGNFPGRFSGRQFSNSRSEMNVSTLELGDSALYLCASSPGQGDYEQYFGPGTRLTVT.

The CDR3 nucleotides are TGTGCCAGCAGCGTAGATCCGGTAGTGAGAGAGCAGTACTTC. It codes for CASSVDPVVREQYF. V usage is TRBV9 and J usage is TRBJ2-7; no clear D. The V and J ends lost 0 bases and 7 bases respectively, with 14 bases between them. The CDR3 is made up of 14 amino acids. From germline, CDR1 is SGDLS and CDR2 YYNGEE.

The chain uses TRBV28 and TRBJ1-2, with D tentatively TRBD1 (6 bases). V dropped 6 bases and J dropped 8 bases, with 19 bases sitting between them. CDR3 length: 14 residues. The V gene's germline CDR1 is MDHEN and CDR2 SYDVKM. The CDR3 DNA reads as TGTGCCAGCAGCCCCAGGGGCGGGTGGTACGGCTACACCTTC. This encodes CASSPRGGWYGYTF.

Concerning this clone: Within the sample, other DNA sequences also encode this same CDR3. This chain uses TRBV4-2 with TRBJ2-1; 9 nucleotides match TRBD2. V was pared by 1 base and J by 2 bases, with 3 bases of the junction left unmatched. Looked up from germline, CDR1 is LGHNA and CDR2 is YNFKEQ. The CDR3 has 16 amino acids. The CDR3 protein is CASSQVAGDPYNEQFF. The CDR3 DNA is TGTGCCAGCAGCCAAGTAGCGGGGGATCCCTACAATGAGCAGTTCTTC.

The chain combines TRBV5-4 with TRBJ2-1; 12 bases fit TRBD2. The germline gives CDR1 SGHNT, CDR2 YYREEE (reference sequence). The CDR3 extends over 17 amino acids. The trim removed 4 bases at V and 3 bases at J, leaving 8 bases unmatched. The DNA of the CDR3 is TGTGCCAGCAGCGATCAGAGACTAGCGGGGGTCTACAATGAGCAGTTCTTC. Translation gives CASSDQRLAGVYNEQFF.

This clone was detected only once. The chain combines TRBV29-1 with TRBJ1-1; 8 bases are shared with TRBD1. J was trimmed by 1 base and V by 6 bases; bases with no gene match: 10. Germline CDR1 is SQVTM and CDR2 is ANQGSEA. The CDR3 extends over 15 amino acids. The CDR3 is CSVGRGPNRNTEAFF. The CDR3 DNA sequence: TGCAGCGTCGGCAGGGGGCCTAATAGGAACACTGAAGCTTTCTTT.

CDR3 coding DNA: TGCGCCAGCAGCCAAGATTACGGGGAAGCTTTCTTT. It specifies CASSQDYGEAFF. This chain connects TRBV4-3 to TRBJ1-1; unclear D gene. V lost 0 bases, J lost 8 bases, and 7 bases lay in between. The CDR3 contains 12 residues. The germline CDR1 and CDR2 sequences are LGHNA and YSLEER.

V gene TRBV7-9 combines with J gene TRBJ1-6; D unresolved. In germline, CDR1 is SEHNR, CDR2 FQNEAQ (reference sequence). The CDR3 covers 15 residues. The V end lost 1 base, the J end lost 8 bases, and 12 bases lay between the germline ends. DNA for the CDR3: TGTGCCAGCAGCTTAGGCGAGACCCGGGATTCACCCCTCCACTTT. This sequence encodes CASSLGETRDSPLHF.

The rearrangement links TRBV6-1 to TRBJ2-3; 9 bases match TRBD1. CDR3 length: 17 amino acids. V lost 4 bases to trimming and J lost 1 base; unmatched junction nucleotides: 9. CDR1 is MNHNS and CDR2 is SASEGT in the germline V gene. The DNA for the CDR3 is TGTGCCAGCAGTGCCGGGACAGGGTTCCTTGGCACAGATACGCAGTATTTT. Translation gives CASSAGTGFLGTDTQYF.

The gene calls are TRBV10-3 and TRBJ1-2; TRBD1 matches at 12 bases. The CDR3 length is 16 residues. Germline V CDR1 and CDR2: ENHRY, SYGVKD. Losses at the gene ends were 5 bases for V and 3 bases for J; bases not matched to a gene: 7. CDR3 nucleotides: TGTGCCATCAGTAAGGCGGGACAGGGGGCTGACTATGGCTACACCTTC. As protein: CAISKAGQGADYGYTF.

This clone has a single count. V is TRBV4-1 and J is TRBJ2-1, with TRBD2 as a possible D gene (7 bases). V was cut by 0 bases and J by 2 bases, with 8 bases left in between. The CDR3 runs to 15 residues. Per germline, CDR1 MGHRA and CDR2 YSYEKL. The CDR3 DNA is TGCGCCAGCAGCCAAGACGGGGGGCCCTACAATGAGCAGTTCTTC. This codes for CASSQDGGPYNEQFF.

This chain joins TRBV18 and TRBJ1-6; 8 positions match TRBD1. CDR1 and CDR2 (germline): KGHSH, LQKENI. Trimming took 2 bases from V and 5 from J; bases not matched to a gene: 2. The CDR3 has 15 residues. The CDR3 sequence: CASSPNRGDNSPLHF. The CDR3 DNA reads TGTGCCAGCTCACCAAACAGGGGGGATAATTCACCCCTCCACTTT.

The genes are TRBV6-5 and TRBJ1-4; a possible D gene is TRBD1 (5 bases). Trimming removed 6 bases from V and 5 bases from J, with 13 bases in between. The CDR3 runs 14 residues. Germline-derived CDR1 and CDR2 are MNHEY and SVGAGI. The CDR3, as DNA: TGTGCCAGCAGGCTCGGGACTCAAAATGAAAAACTGTTTTTT. Translating gives CASRLGTQNEKLFF.